Here is one T cell receptor (beta chain) with its context. The antigen remains undetermined. The CDR3 totals 16 residues. CDR1 is LNHNV and CDR2 is YYDKDF in the germline V gene (reference sequence). V dropped 3 bases and J dropped 6; count of bases not matched to a gene: 9. The data stem from a study of cytomegalovirus exposure and HLA in healthy donors. Study-level points and caveats: HLA restriction was apparent for most CMV-associated TCR beta chains in a later analysis.

The primer mix had 60 Vbeta and 13 Jbeta primers. Produced via immunoSEQ multiplex PCR; TCRdb's table is partial and in-frame only. The sample holds 150,000 to 180,000 clones, over 60% seen once. This receptor was obtained from a woman in her thirties or forties in good health and CMV-seronegative. The sequencing sample was made of PBMCs. The chain has TRBV15 and TRBJ1-5; 9 bases agree with TRBD1. The CDR3 loop reads CATSRAGTGIAQPQHF. CDR3 in DNA: TGTGCCACCAGCAGGGCCGGGACAGGGATTGCTCAGCCCCAGCATTTT.